Below are 28 T cell receptor beta chains sequenced from a single sample in a study of monozygotic twins with inflammatory bowel disease. TCRdb reprocessed the 5' RACE reads, keeping one entry per CDR3 protein, no DNA. This sample's table reports nearly 450,000 distinct CDR3 sequences. Sequencing was carried out using blood. The receptors here all came from a human donor with ulcerative colitis or Crohn's disease, or a healthy co-twin of an affected twin (not recorded which).

V gene TRBV29-1 combines with J gene TRBJ2-1; the TCRdb call, TRBD1, lacks DNA for checking. The CDR3 is 14 amino acids. CDR1 and CDR2 (germline): SQVTM, ANQGSEA. The CDR3 is CSVEPQGAYNEQFF.

This chain joins TRBV12-3 or TRBV12-4 and TRBJ1-5. The CDR3 covers 14 residues. This CDR3 is CASSFSEANQPQHF.

The CDR3 protein is CASSRGVADAYEQYF. The chain recombines TRBV4-3 with TRBJ2-7; TCRdb picks TRBD2, but there is no DNA to check that call. CDR1 is LGHNA and CDR2 is YSLEER in the germline V gene. This CDR3 region has 15 residues.

The J gene is TRBJ2-5, the V gene TRBV10-3; TCRdb reports TRBD1, a call that lacks DNA to check it against. This CDR3 has 12 amino acids. CDR1 and CDR2 from the germline V gene are ENHRY and SYGVKD. The CDR3 is CAISTRGETQYF.

This chain uses TRBV7-2 with TRBJ2-1; the TRBD1 assignment by TCRdb is unverifiable without DNA. The CDR3 length is 17 residues. Germline-derived CDR1 and CDR2 are SGHTA and FQGNSA. CDR3 in amino acids: CASSLQMTGDRGNEQFF.

The genes are TRBV5-6 and TRBJ2-7. The CDR3 runs to 14 residues. CDR1 is SGHDT and CDR2 is YYEEEE in the germline V gene. The CDR3 here is CASSMLLQSYEQYF.

The chain couples TRBV20-1 to TRBJ2-5. Germline loops: CDR1 DFQATT, CDR2 SNEGSKA (reference sequence). The CDR3 is made up of 14 amino acids. The CDR3 here is CSARDAQKQETQYF.

The chain employs TRBV6-5 and TRBJ2-4; TCRdb names TRBD1, which stays unverified in the absence of DNA. The length of the CDR3 is 15 residues. Germline V gene lookup returns CDR1 MNHEY and CDR2 SVGAGI. The CDR3 sequence: CASSHLTVAKNIQYF.

The chain uses TRBV18 and TRBJ2-3; the D gene TCRdb calls, TRBD1, cannot be checked with no DNA. The CDR3 contains 13 residues. Germline V lookup: CDR1 KGHSH, CDR2 LQKENI. This chain's CDR3 is CASSHPDRGPQYF.

This chain links TRBV9 with TRBJ2-1; TCRdb designates TRBD2, a call that cannot be tested without DNA. CDR1 SGDLS and CDR2 YYNGEE come from the germline V gene. There are 14 residues in the CDR3. The CDR3 sequence: CASSVELAVNEQFF.

The chain has TRBV28 and TRBJ2-1. CDR3 length: 14 amino acids. Germline V gene lookup returns CDR1 MDHEN and CDR2 SYDVKM. The CDR3: CASSLRTSYNEQFF.

V and J are TRBV24-1 and TRBJ2-3; TCRdb reports TRBD1, a call that lacks DNA to check it against. CDR3 length: 15 residues. Germline V gene sequence: CDR1 KGHDR, CDR2 SFDVKD. CDR3 in amino acids: CATSQRGPGADTQYF.

This sequence joins TRBV11-2 and TRBJ2-7; TCRdb lists TRBD2, though no DNA is available to test this call. The CDR3 has 16 residues. Germline loops: CDR1 SGHAT, CDR2 FQNNGV. The CDR3 here is CASTPSGTYLTYEQYF.

This chain uses TRBV5-1 with TRBJ2-5; TCRdb designates TRBD2, a call that cannot be tested without DNA. The V gene's germline CDR1 is SGHRS and CDR2 YFSETQ. The CDR3 has 17 residues. CDR3: CASSLYLAGVDQETQYF.

This sequence joins TRBV7-9 and TRBJ1-6. CDR1 and CDR2 (germline): SEHNR, FQNEAQ (reference sequence). The CDR3 sequence is 13 residues long. CDR3 in amino acids: CASRLRTNSPLHF.

The chain links TRBV29-1 to TRBJ1-1. The CDR3 covers 13 residues. Germline V CDR1 and CDR2: SQVTM, ANQGSEA. The chain's CDR3 is CSARRDMNTEAFF.

The chain is built from TRBV10-3 and TRBJ2-2; checking the TCRdb D call of TRBD1 is not possible without DNA. Germline CDR1 ENHRY, CDR2 SYGVKD. CDR3 length: 15 amino acids. The CDR3 reads CAISEAGTGSGELFF.

The chain recombines TRBV5-6 with TRBJ2-1; TCRdb's D gene call, TRBD2, goes unchecked for lack of DNA. Germline values: CDR1 SGHDT, CDR2 YYEEEE. The CDR3 is 17 amino acids. The CDR3 region is CASSGTSGRISYNEQFF. Full variable domain (rest looked up from reference TRBV5-6 and TRBJ2-1): DAGVTQSPTHLIKTRGQQVTLRCSPKSGHDTVSWYQQALGQGPQFIFQYYEEEERQRGNFPDRFSGHQFPNYSSELNVNALLLGDSALYLCASSGTSGRISYNEQFFGPGTRLTVL.

The chain combines TRBV24-1 with TRBJ2-3; TCRdb selects TRBD1, and the lack of DNA leaves this call unchecked. The CDR3 loop spans 15 amino acids. Germline loops: CDR1 KGHDR, CDR2 SFDVKD. The CDR3 sequence: CATSDFGTSAGTQYF.

The rearrangement joins TRBV18 to TRBJ2-2. The CDR3 loop spans 13 amino acids. CDR1 and CDR2 from the germline V gene are KGHSH and LQKENI. The CDR3 reads CASSVVSTGELFF.

This chain links TRBV2 with TRBJ2-5; TCRdb's D call, TRBD2, is unchecked because there is no DNA. Germline assignment: CDR1 SNHLY and CDR2 FYNNEI. The CDR3 is 12 residues long. The chain's CDR3 is CASKVAGETQYF.

The chain couples TRBV9 to TRBJ2-1; TCRdb's D gene call, TRBD2, goes unchecked for lack of DNA. This CDR3 is built from 18 residues. CDR1 and CDR2 from the germline V gene are SGDLS and YYNGEE. The CDR3 is CASSVGELEGPSRNEQFF. Using reference TRBV9 and TRBJ2-1 for the parts outside the CDR3, the full variable domain is DSGVTQTPKHLITATGQRVTLRCSPRSGDLSVYWYQQSLDQGLQFLIQYYNGEERAKGNILERFSAQQFPDLHSELNLSSLELGDSALYFCASSVGELEGPSRNEQFFGPGTRLTVL.

The CDR3 spells CASSLWFTTGNEQFF. The gene calls are TRBV7-9 and TRBJ2-1; TCRdb's assignment of TRBD1 cannot be checked, as there is no DNA. The CDR3 extends over 15 amino acids. Per the germline V gene, CDR1 is SEHNR and CDR2 is FQNEAQ (reference sequence). Complete variable domain (other parts from reference TRBV7-9 and TRBJ2-1): DTGVSQNPRHKITKRGQNVTFRCDPISEHNRLYWYRQTLGQGPEFLTYFQNEAQLEKSRLLSDRFSAERPKGSFSTLEIQRTEQGDSAMYLCASSLWFTTGNEQFFGPGTRLTVL.

The chain employs TRBV12-3 or TRBV12-4 and TRBJ1-1; the TCRdb D gene call, TRBD1, has no DNA to confirm it. CDR3 length: 13 amino acids. CDR3 region: CAILDRPDTEAFF.

This chain connects TRBV18 to TRBJ2-5; no DNA is available, so the TRBD1 call from TCRdb remains unchecked. Per germline, CDR1 KGHSH and CDR2 LQKENI. The length of the CDR3 is 15 residues. CDR3: CASSPSRTAQETQYF. Full variable domain (outside the CDR3, taken from reference TRBV18 and TRBJ2-5): NAGVMQNPRHLVRRRGQEARLRCSPMKGHSHVYWYRQLPEEGLKFMVYLQKENIIDESGMPKERFSAEFPKEGPSILRIQQVVRGDSAAYFCASSPSRTAQETQYFGPGTRLLVL.

The CDR3 is CASSLLSSPQTQYF. The chain joins TRBV5-1 to TRBJ2-3; TCRdb selects TRBD2, and the lack of DNA leaves this call unchecked. Germline CDR1 SGHRS, CDR2 YFSETQ. The CDR3 totals 14 residues.

The rearrangement joins TRBV30 to TRBJ2-4; TCRdb's D gene call, TRBD1, goes unchecked for lack of DNA. The CDR3 length is 14 residues. Germline CDR1 is GTSNPN and CDR2 is SVGIG (reference sequence). The CDR3 is CAWRQELAKNIQYF.

V usage is TRBV5-1 and J usage is TRBJ2-1. This CDR3 region has 15 residues. Germline lookup yields CDR1 SGHRS and CDR2 YFSETQ. Here the CDR3 reads CASSLTAISGDEQFF.